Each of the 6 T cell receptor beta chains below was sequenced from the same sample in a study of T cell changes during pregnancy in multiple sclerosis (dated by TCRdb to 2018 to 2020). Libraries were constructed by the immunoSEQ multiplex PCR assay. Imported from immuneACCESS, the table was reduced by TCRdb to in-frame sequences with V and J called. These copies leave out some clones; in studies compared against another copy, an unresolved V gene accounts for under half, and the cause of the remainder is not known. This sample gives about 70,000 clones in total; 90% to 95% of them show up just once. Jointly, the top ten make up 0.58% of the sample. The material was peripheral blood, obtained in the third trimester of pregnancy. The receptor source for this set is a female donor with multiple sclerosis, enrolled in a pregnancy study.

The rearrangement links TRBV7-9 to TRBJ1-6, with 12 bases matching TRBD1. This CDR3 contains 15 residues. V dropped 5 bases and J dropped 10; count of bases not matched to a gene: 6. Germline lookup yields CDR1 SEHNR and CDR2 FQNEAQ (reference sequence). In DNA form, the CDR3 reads TGTGCCAGCAGCCCTCCGGGACAGGGGGCCTCACCCCTCCACTTT. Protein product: CASSPPGQGASPLHF. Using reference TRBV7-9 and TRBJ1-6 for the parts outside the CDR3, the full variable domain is DTGVSQNPRHKITKRGQNVTFRCDPISEHNRLYWYRQTLGQGPEFLTYFQNEAQLEKSRLLSDRFSAERPKGSFSTLEIQRTEQGDSAMYLCASSPPGQGASPLHFGNGTRLTVT.

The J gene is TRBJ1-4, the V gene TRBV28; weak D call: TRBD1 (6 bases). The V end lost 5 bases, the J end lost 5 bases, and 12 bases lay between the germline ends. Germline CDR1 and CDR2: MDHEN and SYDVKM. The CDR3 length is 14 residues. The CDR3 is CASSVTGPNEKLFF. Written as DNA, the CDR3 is TGTGCCAGCAGTGTGACAGGCCCCAATGAAAAACTGTTTTTT.

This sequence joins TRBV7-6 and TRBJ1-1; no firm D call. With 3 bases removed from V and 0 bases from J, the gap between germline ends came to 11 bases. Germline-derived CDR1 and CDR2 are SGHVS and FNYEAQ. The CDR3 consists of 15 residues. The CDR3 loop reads CASSLRASMNTEAFF. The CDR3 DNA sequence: TGTGCCAGCAGCTTGAGGGCATCGATGAACACTGAAGCTTTCTTT.

CDR3 region: CASSPSSGGLGPQHF. The CDR3 nucleotides are TGTGCCAGCTCACCTTCCTCGGGAGGGCTAGGGCCCCAGCATTTT. The rearrangement links TRBV18 to TRBJ1-5; no reliable D call. From germline, CDR1 is KGHSH and CDR2 LQKENI. The V end was cut by 3 bases, the J end by 9 bases, with 18 bases between. The length of the CDR3 is 15 residues. Together with reference TRBV18 and TRBJ1-5, the CDR3 gives the full variable domain: NAGVMQNPRHLVRRRGQEARLRCSPMKGHSHVYWYRQLPEEGLKFMVYLQKENIIDESGMPKERFSAEFPKEGPSILRIQQVVRGDSAAYFCASSPSSGGLGPQHFGDGTRLSIL.

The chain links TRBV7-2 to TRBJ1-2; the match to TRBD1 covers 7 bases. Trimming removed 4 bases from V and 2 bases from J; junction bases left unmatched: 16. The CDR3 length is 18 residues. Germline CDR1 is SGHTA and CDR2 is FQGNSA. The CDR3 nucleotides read TGTGCCAGCAGCTCCATCCTAATACTACAGGGGAGCAACTATGGCTACACCTTC. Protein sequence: CASSSILILQGSNYGYTF. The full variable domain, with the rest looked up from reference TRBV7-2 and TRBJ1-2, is GAGVSQSPSNKVTEKGKDVELRCDPISGHTALYWYRQSLGQGLEFLIYFQGNSAPDKSGLPSDRFSAERTGGSVSTLTIQRTQQEDSAVYLCASSSILILQGSNYGYTFGSGTRLTVV.

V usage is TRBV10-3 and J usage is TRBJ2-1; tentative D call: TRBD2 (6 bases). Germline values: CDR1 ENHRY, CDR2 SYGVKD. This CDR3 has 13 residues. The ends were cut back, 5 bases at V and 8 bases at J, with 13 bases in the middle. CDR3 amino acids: CAISPRGTYEQFF. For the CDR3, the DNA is TGTGCCATCAGTCCCCGGGGGACTTATGAGCAGTTCTTC.